This is a list of T cell receptor beta chains from one sample in a study of T-cell reconstitution after alpha-beta-depleted transplantation in children. One entry per CDR3 protein, called by TCRdb with MiXCR from the PCR reads. The sample shows 65,000 to 85,000 distinct CDR3 sequences, approximately 11% of them seen only once. The sample consisted of PBMCs, taken before TCRalphabeta/CD19-depleted stem cell transplant. The receptors derive from a boy aged 5-17 years with acute myeloid leukemia, due to receive a stem cell transplant. The CDR3 runs from the conserved cysteine through the conserved F or W. The D gene is left open where the match is weak. Some rows mark clone size as missing; the rest say once, few, many or name a class of expanded clone.

>.|.|TRBV4-3|TRBJ2-1
TGCGCCAGCAGCCAAGATTATCGGAGTGAGCAGTTCTTC
CASSQDYRSEQFF
>many|.|TRBV9|TRBJ2-3
TGTGCCAGTAGCCTGGACACCAGCACAGATACGCAGTATTTT
CASSLDTSTDTQYF
>many|.|TRBV12-3/TRBV12-4|TRBJ2-1
TGTGCCAGCAGTTTATCTAGCTCCTACAATGAGCAGTTCTTC
CASSLSSSYNEQFF
>many|TRBD1|TRBV7-2|TRBJ2-1
TGTGCCAGCAGGACAGGGAGCTCCTACAATGAGCAGTTCTTC
CASRTGSSYNEQFF
>.|.|TRBV6-2/TRBV6-3|TRBJ2-1
TGTGCCAGCTCTTCCCGTCGAGCAGCCTACAATGAGCAGTTCTTC
CASSSRRAAYNEQFF
>many|.|TRBV20-1|TRBJ1-6
TGCAGTGCTAGAGAGAGGGGCAGGGCTAGGTCACCCCTCCACTTT
CSARERGRARSPLHF
>many|.|TRBV24-1|TRBJ2-1
TGTGCCACCAGTGGAACCGGGGCCCACAATGAGCAGTTCTTC
CATSGTGAHNEQFF
>many|.|TRBV7-8|TRBJ1-1
TGTGCCAGCAGCTTTTCCGGGCGGAACACTGAAGCTTTCTTT
CASSFSGRNTEAFF
>many|.|TRBV18|TRBJ2-1
TGTGCCAGCTCGGCCAACCTAGAGAACGGCTTCGGAGGTGAGCAGTTCTTC
CASSANLENGFGGEQFF
>medium-sized|TRBD2|TRBV7-2|TRBJ2-7
TGTGCCAGCAGCCCGGGACTAGCGGGAGGATCCGAGCAGTACTTC
CASSPGLAGGSEQYF
>.|.|TRBV4-3|TRBJ1-1
TGCGCCAGCAGCCAAGAGCAGGCGGCAACTGAAGCTTTCTTT
CASSQEQAATEAFF
>.|TRBD2|TRBV20-1|TRBJ2-1
TGCAGGGCCCCAGCTAGCGGGTTCGGCCCCTATGCCTCCTACAATGAGCAGTTCTTC
CRAPASGFGPYASYNEQFF
>.|TRBD1|TRBV30|TRBJ1-2
TGTGCCTGGACGGACAGGGACGATGGCTACACCTTC
CAWTDRDDGYTF
>many|.|TRBV6-5|TRBJ2-7
TGTGCCAGCAGTTGGGGGTCGGGGCGGTCCACCTACGAGCAGTACTTC
CASSWGSGRSTYEQYF
>many|.|TRBV3-1|TRBJ1-5
TGTGCCAGCAGCCAAGGGAGAGACAATCAGCCCCAGCATTTT
CASSQGRDNQPQHF
>many|.|TRBV4-3|TRBJ2-7
TGCGCCAGCAGCCTAGCCGAAGGGGGGCCCTACGAGCAGTACTTC
CASSLAEGGPYEQYF
>many|.|TRBV11-2|TRBJ2-5
TGTGCCAGCAGCTTAGGAAGGGACCCGTGGACCCAGTACTTC
CASSLGRDPWTQYF
>many|.|TRBV2|TRBJ1-1
TGTGCCAGCAGTGAAGCCCCCTCACGGTTGGGCACTGAAGCTTTCTTT
CASSEAPSRLGTEAFF
>many|TRBD1|TRBV6-1|TRBJ2-7
TGTGCCAGCAGCTCCGCCGGGACAGGGGTCGAGCAGTACTTC
CASSSAGTGVEQYF
>few|.|TRBV27|TRBJ1-6
TGTGCCAGCAGTTTATGGGGAAGCTCCTATAATTCACCCCTCCACTTT
CASSLWGSSYNSPLHF
>many|.|TRBV5-1|TRBJ1-4
TGCGCCAGCAGCCAAGGGGCGGTTGAAAAACTGTTTTTT
CASSQGAVEKLFF
>many|.|TRBV29-1|TRBJ2-1
TGCAGCGTTGACCGGGGGTCAGGCGGCAATGAGCAGTTCTTC
CSVDRGSGGNEQFF